This passage covers 31 T cell receptor beta chains from one sample sequenced in a study of blood T cell repertoires in COVID-19 (dated by TCRdb to 2018 to 2021). The library was prepared using the immunoSEQ multiplex PCR assay. As stored in TCRdb, this immuneACCESS dataset retains in-frame rearrangements with V and J assigned. A fraction of the clones does not appear; measured against another copy, unresolved V genes explain less than half of the discrepancy, and the remainder lacks a known reason. This sample comprises 63,000 or so clones, 85% to 90% of them detected only once. The top ten clones comprise about 1.5% of the sample. The sample comprised peripheral blood. These receptors were collected from a human donor in a cohort sampled during active COVID-19.

This chain connects TRBV7-2 to TRBJ1-1; TRBD1 matches at 9 bases. This CDR3 is built from 14 residues. Germline CDR1 is SGHTA and CDR2 is FQGNSA. Trimming at V came to 5 bases and at J to 6 bases, leaving 7 bases not matched to a gene. CDR3: CASSPWTGASEAFF. The CDR3, as DNA: TGTGCCAGCAGCCCCTGGACAGGGGCGTCTGAAGCTTTCTTT.

The rearrangement links TRBV2 to TRBJ2-7, with 10 bases matching TRBD1. V lost 7 bases, J lost 6 bases, and 12 bases stayed unmatched. This CDR3 spans 15 amino acids. Germline values: CDR1 SNHLY, CDR2 FYNNEI. CDR3 sequence: CASMWTGTGVVEQYF. The CDR3 DNA reads as TGTGCCAGCATGTGGACCGGGACAGGGGTGGTCGAGCAGTACTTC.

This clone was seen only once. This chain uses TRBV12-3 or TRBV12-4 with TRBJ1-2, with D possibly matching TRBD1 (5 bases). V lost 5 bases to trimming and J lost 3 bases, with 10 bases between them. The CDR3 runs 13 residues. In DNA form, the CDR3 reads TGTGCCAGCAGTCTCCGGGGGGACTATGGCTACACCTTC. It encodes CASSLRGDYGYTF.

The chain joins TRBV7-2 to TRBJ2-5, with a tentative D call TRBD2 (5 bases). CDR3 length equals 15 residues. The germline V gene has CDR1 SGHTA and CDR2 FQGNSA. The V end was cut by 5 bases, the J end by 5 bases, with 18 bases between. CDR3 in amino acids: CASSPHEGGSETQYF. For the CDR3, the DNA is TGTGCCAGCAGCCCGCATGAGGGTGGGTCGGAGACCCAGTACTTC.

This chain joins TRBV20-1 and TRBJ2-3; 8 nucleotides line up with TRBD2. The CDR3 extends over 14 amino acids. The germline V gene encodes CDR1 DFQATT and CDR2 SNEGSKA (reference sequence). Trimming at V came to 3 bases and at J to 4 bases, leaving 6 bases not matched to a gene. Here the CDR3 DNA reads TGCAGTGCTAGTGCAACGGGAGGGCCAGATACGCAGTATTTT. It specifies CSASATGGPDTQYF.

V is TRBV5-4 and J is TRBJ1-1, with D tentatively TRBD1 (5 bases). Trimming stripped 3 bases from V and 5 bases from J, with 17 bases between. The CDR3 has 15 residues. Germline V gene data show CDR1 as SGHNT and CDR2 as YYREEE (reference sequence). The CDR3: CASSSLGAGGTEAFF. The CDR3 DNA is TGTGCCAGCAGCTCCCTTGGGGCCGGAGGGACTGAAGCTTTCTTT.

In its sample, this clone was seen a few times. V and J are TRBV10-2 and TRBJ1-1; D not certain. Germline CDR1 reads WSHSY; CDR2 reads SAAADI. The CDR3 runs 11 residues. V gave up 6 bases and J gave up 8 bases, with 10 bases separating them. For the CDR3, the DNA is TGCGCCAGCAGAACTTCCGGGGAAGCTTTCTTT. This translates into CASRTSGEAFF.

The chain carries TRBV10-1 and TRBJ2-5; 8 bases map to TRBD2. The CDR3 totals 17 residues. V lost 5 bases and J lost 2; bases outside the gene matches: 13. Germline V gives CDR1 WNHNN, CDR2 SYGVQD (reference sequence). The CDR3 spells CASSPGLAAMGQETQYF. The DNA for the CDR3 is TGCGCCAGCAGTCCAGGACTAGCCGCGATGGGACAAGAGACCCAGTACTTC.

This clone was counted between two and nine times. The V gene is TRBV5-6, the J gene TRBJ2-6; D is unclear. Looked up from germline, CDR1 is SGHDT and CDR2 is YYEEEE. The V gene lost 2 bases and the J gene lost 1 base, with 7 bases spanning the gap. The CDR3 consists of 15 residues. The CDR3 spells CASSFFRSGANVLTF. In nucleotides, the CDR3 is TGTGCCAGCAGCTTTTTCAGGTCTGGGGCCAACGTCCTGACTTTC.

The chain is built from TRBV27 and TRBJ2-3; 9 nucleotides line up with TRBD2. The CDR3 runs 17 residues. CDR1 is MNHEY, CDR2 SMNVEV, per germline (reference sequence). J was trimmed by 0 bases and V by 2 bases; bases with no gene match: 6. The CDR3 loop is CASSLRLAGTSTDTQYF. The CDR3, as DNA: TGTGCCAGCAGTTTACGGCTAGCGGGGACAAGCACAGATACGCAGTATTTT.

The V and J genes are TRBV5-1 and TRBJ2-1; 7 bases align to TRBD1. In germline, CDR1 is SGHRS, CDR2 YFSETQ. The CDR3 runs to 16 residues. With 0 bases clipped from V and 8 bases from J, the junction kept 11 bases outside the gene matches. This chain's CDR3 is CASSLVGQGVRDEQFF. DNA for the CDR3: TGCGCCAGCAGCTTGGTAGGCCAGGGGGTAAGAGATGAGCAGTTCTTC.

This chain uses TRBV6-5 with TRBJ1-1; D is possibly TRBD1 (6 bases). The length of the CDR3 is 13 residues. Germline CDR1 and CDR2: MNHEY and SVGAGI. The V end was cut by 6 bases, the J end by 1 base, with 9 bases between. The CDR3 nucleotides are TGTGCCAGCAGGACAGGACGGAACACTGAAGCTTTCTTT. Amino acids: CASRTGRNTEAFF.

The chain links TRBV27 to TRBJ1-1, with 7 bases fitting TRBD1. Unmatched junction bases numbered 6, after V lost 0 bases and J lost 2 bases. The germline gives CDR1 MNHEY, CDR2 SMNVEV (reference sequence). CDR3 length: 16 residues. The CDR3 spells CASSLSGYRGNTEAFF. CDR3 in DNA: TGTGCCAGCAGTTTATCGGGATACAGGGGAAACACTGAAGCTTTCTTT.

The chain combines TRBV13 with TRBJ1-2; TRBD1 might be the D (6 bases). Trimming stripped 6 bases from V and 8 bases from J, with 19 bases between. Germline V gene sequence: CDR1 PRHDT, CDR2 FYEKMQ (reference sequence). This CDR3 region has 14 residues. CDR3 nucleotides: TGTGCCAGCAGTCGCCTCGAGGGGCAGGGGGGCTACACCTTC. Translated: CASSRLEGQGGYTF. Filled out from reference TRBV13 and TRBJ1-2, the complete variable domain reads AAGVIQSPRHLIKEKRETATLKCYPIPRHDTVYWYQQGPGQDPQFLISFYEKMQSDKGSIPDRFSAQQFSDYHSELNMSSLELGDSALYFCASSRLEGQGGYTFGSGTRLTVV.

The rearrangement joins TRBV12-3 or TRBV12-4 to TRBJ2-1; unclear D gene. CDR3 length: 12 residues. Trimming pared 6 bases from V and 8 bases from J, leaving 11 bases between. In DNA form, the CDR3 reads TGTGCCAGCAGAAGAGGCAGCGATGAGCAGTTCTTC. Its protein product is CASRRGSDEQFF.

This chain joins TRBV25-1 and TRBJ2-3, with TRBD2 matching 7 bases. The junction had 2 bases not matched to a gene; V was cut back by 5 bases and J by 0 bases. The CDR3 has 14 amino acids. In germline, CDR1 is MGHDK, CDR2 SYGVNS. The CDR3: CASSRGGSTDTQYF. The CDR3 coding sequence is TGTGCCAGCAGTAGGGGAGGGAGCACAGATACGCAGTATTTT.

This rearrangement joins TRBV29-1 to TRBJ1-1; D not certain. The CDR3 contains 13 residues. V was clipped by 2 bases and J by 3 bases, with 10 bases between them. Germline V gives CDR1 SQVTM, CDR2 ANQGSEA. CDR3 sequence reads: CSVEKELDTEAFF. As DNA, the CDR3 is TGCAGCGTTGAAAAAGAATTAGACACTGAAGCTTTCTTT.

The chain couples TRBV11-3 to TRBJ1-3; D might be TRBD1 (5 bases). Looked up from germline, CDR1 is SGHNT and CDR2 is YENEEA. The CDR3 runs 16 residues. V was clipped by 1 base and J by 6 bases, with 16 bases between them. CDR3 DNA: TGTGCCAGCAGCTTAGTATATCGACAGCCTCCAAACACCATATATTTT. Translated: CASSLVYRQPPNTIYF. Full variable domain (missing parts from reference TRBV11-3 and TRBJ1-3): EAGVVQSPRYKIIEKKQPVAFWCNPISGHNTLYWYLQNLGQGPELLIRYENEEAVDDSQLPKDRFSAERLKGVDSTLKIQPAELGDSAVYLCASSLVYRQPPNTIYFGEGSWLTVV.

This chain uses TRBV10-3 with TRBJ2-5; D not resolved. Germline V gene lookup returns CDR1 ENHRY and CDR2 SYGVKD. V was shortened by 3 bases and J by 3 bases, with 8 bases between the two germline ends. The CDR3 is 13 residues long. This CDR3 reads CAISESTKETQYF. Written as DNA, the CDR3 is TGTGCCATCAGTGAAAGTACTAAAGAGACCCAGTACTTC.

The genes are TRBV30 and TRBJ1-5; a possible D gene is TRBD1 (5 bases). Deletions cut 2 bases from V and 2 bases from J, with 10 bases between. This CDR3 is 14 amino acids long. Germline CDR1 GTSNPN, CDR2 SVGIG (reference sequence). In DNA form, the CDR3 reads TGTGCCTGGAGTTCAGGCAGGGGCAATCAGCCCCAGCATTTT. It specifies CAWSSGRGNQPQHF.

The chain is built from TRBV27 and TRBJ2-1; 11 nucleotides match TRBD2. Germline V CDR1 and CDR2: MNHEY, SMNVEV (reference sequence). CDR3 size: 19 residues. Germline trimming cut 3 bases from V and 7 bases from J; bases unmatched to any gene: 17. The CDR3 sequence is CASSLGTSGISPLRNEQFF. CDR3 bases: TGTGCCAGCAGTTTGGGGACTAGCGGAATTTCCCCCTTGAGGAATGAGCAGTTCTTC.

The genes are TRBV29-1 and TRBJ2-5; 10 nucleotides align to TRBD1. Germline-derived CDR1 and CDR2 are SQVTM and ANQGSEA. The CDR3 extends over 14 amino acids. V shed 1 base, J shed 5 bases, and the junction held 4 bases outside the gene matches. The CDR3 reads CSVEGGQGMETQYF. CDR3 DNA: TGCAGCGTTGAAGGGGGACAGGGGATGGAGACCCAGTACTTC.

V gene TRBV30 combines with J gene TRBJ1-2; D is perhaps TRBD1 (5 bases). Trimming stripped 2 bases from V and 0 bases from J, with 7 bases between. Germline assignment: CDR1 GTSNPN and CDR2 SVGIG (reference sequence). This CDR3 is built from 13 residues. CDR3 in DNA: TGTGCCTGGAGTCGGGGGACTAACTATGGCTACACCTTC. It encodes CAWSRGTNYGYTF.

This chain joins TRBV28 and TRBJ1-1; D is uncertain. Trimming took off 4 bases at V and 8 bases at J, with 17 bases between the two ends. Germline assignment: CDR1 MDHEN and CDR2 SYDVKM. The CDR3 spans 14 residues. CDR3 bases: TGTGCCAGCAGTTCCATAAGAGGATATCCCGAAGCTTTCTTT. It translates to CASSSIRGYPEAFF.

The rearrangement joins TRBV7-3 to TRBJ2-1; D might be TRBD2 (6 bases). The CDR3 consists of 15 residues. CDR1 SGHTA and CDR2 FQGTGA come from the germline V gene. The V and J ends lost 2 bases and 3 bases respectively, with 11 bases between them. CDR3 in DNA: TGTGCCAGCAGCTTATCTAGCGACTACTACAATGAGCAGTTCTTC. This encodes CASSLSSDYYNEQFF.

V is TRBV19 and J is TRBJ2-1; D perhaps matches TRBD2 (6 bases). Trimming stripped 3 bases from V and 7 bases from J, with 28 bases between. The CDR3 is 19 residues long. CDR1 is LNHDA and CDR2 is SQIVND in the germline V gene (reference sequence). CDR3 in DNA: TGTGCCAGTAGTATGGATTTTGTTAGCGGACCAAACCATCGGAATGAGCAGTTCTTC. It is translated as CASSMDFVSGPNHRNEQFF.

The chain recombines TRBV5-1 with TRBJ2-7; 10 positions agree with TRBD1. In germline, CDR1 is SGHRS, CDR2 YFSETQ. Trimming took 5 bases from V and 5 from J; bases not matched to a gene: 7. The CDR3 extends over 14 amino acids. CDR3 protein: CASRKGQGEHEQYF. The CDR3 DNA is TGCGCCAGCAGGAAAGGACAGGGGGAACACGAGCAGTACTTC.

In DNA form, the CDR3 reads TGTGCCAGCAGCCAAACTGTCAACCGGGACAGGGGGCTGGAGCAGTACTTC. This codes for CASSQTVNRDRGLEQYF. The chain is built from TRBV4-2 and TRBJ2-7, with 12 bases lining up with TRBD1. Looked up from germline, CDR1 is LGHNA and CDR2 is YNFKEQ. The CDR3 totals 17 residues. After removal of 2 bases from V and 7 bases from J, the junction contained 12 bases not matched to a gene.

The J gene is TRBJ2-1, the V gene TRBV7-3, with TRBD2 as a possible D gene (5 bases). With 0 bases removed from V and 7 bases from J, the gap between germline ends came to 16 bases. The CDR3 loop spans 16 amino acids. Germline-derived CDR1 and CDR2 are SGHTA and FQGTGA. The CDR3 DNA reads TGTGCCAGCAGCTTAACGAGCTCGGGAACTGGGAATGAGCAGTTCTTC. Residues: CASSLTSSGTGNEQFF.

The chain joins TRBV7-9 to TRBJ1-1; no clear D gene. The CDR3 is 16 amino acids. Trimming stripped 7 bases from V and 10 bases from J, with 28 bases between. Germline-derived CDR1 and CDR2 are SEHNR and FQNEAQ (reference sequence). The DNA for the CDR3 is TGTGCCAGCACCGAATGGGGAAGCGAGGAGGTCGTGGGAGCTTTCTTT. It encodes CASTEWGSEEVVGAFF.

CDR3 coding DNA: TGTGCCAGCAGCTTGGGGGACAGGGGACCTAACTATGGCTACACCTTC. It yields the protein CASSLGDRGPNYGYTF. The V call is TRBV5-6, the J call TRBJ1-2; 10 bases match TRBD1. V shed 0 bases and J 0 bases; nucleotides not matched to a gene: 2. The CDR3 is 16 amino acids. In germline, CDR1 is SGHDT, CDR2 YYEEEE.